This TCR beta chain was recovered during a study of Graves' ophthalmopathy and Graves' hyperthyroidism. Regarding the study as a whole: Detection in blood was also observed for most expanded thyroid clonotypes above 0.001 frequency.

The authors amplified TCR beta CDR3 regions from RNA transcripts. HTBI-primed RT-PCR formed the first round, and a multiplex PCR formed the second. TCRdb re-derived calls from the multiplex PCR reads in MiXCR, one entry per CDR3 protein. The sample lists some 520,000 distinct CDR3 sequences; 14% were seen once. The CDR3 totals 14 residues. Germline CDR1 reads MNHNS; CDR2 reads SASEGT. Trimming took 6 bases from V and 2 from J; bases not matched to a gene: 5. PBMCs were isolated from an approximately 10 ml sample of fresh peripheral blood. There are many counts of this clonotype. The target antigen is unknown.

This chain joins TRBV6-1 and TRBJ2-7, with 9 positions matching TRBD2. The sequence came from a woman in her thirties with Graves' ophthalmopathy. The sequencing input was blood. This CDR3 is CASSRAGGTYEQYF. In nucleotides, the CDR3 is TGTGCCAGCAGCCGAGCGGGGGGAACCTACGAGCAGTACTTC.